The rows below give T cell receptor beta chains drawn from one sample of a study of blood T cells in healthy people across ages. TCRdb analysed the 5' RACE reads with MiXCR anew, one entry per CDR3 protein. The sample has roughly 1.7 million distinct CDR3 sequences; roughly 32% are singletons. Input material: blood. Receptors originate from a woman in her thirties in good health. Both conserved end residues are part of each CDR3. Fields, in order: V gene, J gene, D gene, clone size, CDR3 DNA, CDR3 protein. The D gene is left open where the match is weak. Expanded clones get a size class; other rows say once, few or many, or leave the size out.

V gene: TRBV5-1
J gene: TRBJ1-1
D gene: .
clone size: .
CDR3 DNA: TGCGCCAGCAGCTCAACCCCGGTAATGAACACTGAAGCTTTCTTT
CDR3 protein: CASSSTPVMNTEAFF

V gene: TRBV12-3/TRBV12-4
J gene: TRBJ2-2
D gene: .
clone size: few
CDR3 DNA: TGTGCCAGCAGGGACGTCACCGGGGAGCTGTTTTTT
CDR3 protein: CASRDVTGELFF

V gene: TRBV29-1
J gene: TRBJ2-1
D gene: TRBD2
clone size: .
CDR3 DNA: TGCAGCGTTGGCGGGAGGGCTAGGGATGAGCAGTTCTTC
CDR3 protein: CSVGGRARDEQFF

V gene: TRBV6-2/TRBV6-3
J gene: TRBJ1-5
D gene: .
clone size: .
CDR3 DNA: TGTGCCAGCAGCAAGGGTTACAATCAGCCCCAGCATTTT
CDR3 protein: CASSKGYNQPQHF

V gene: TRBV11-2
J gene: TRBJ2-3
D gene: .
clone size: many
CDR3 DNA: TGTGCCAGCAGTTCGATGGCAGATACGCAGTATTTT
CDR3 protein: CASSSMADTQYF

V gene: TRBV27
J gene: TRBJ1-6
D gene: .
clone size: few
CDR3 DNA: TGTGCCAGCAGTTCCACACGGGCGGCACCCCTCCACTTT
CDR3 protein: CASSSTRAAPLHF

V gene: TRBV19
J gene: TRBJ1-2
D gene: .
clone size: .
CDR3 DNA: TGTGCCAGTACCGACCTTAACTATGGCTACACCTTC
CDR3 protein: CASTDLNYGYTF

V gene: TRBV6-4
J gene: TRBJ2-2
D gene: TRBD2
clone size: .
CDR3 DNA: TGTGCCAGCAGTGGACTAGCGGGAGGGCCCGGGGAGCTGTTTTTT
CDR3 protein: CASSGLAGGPGELFF

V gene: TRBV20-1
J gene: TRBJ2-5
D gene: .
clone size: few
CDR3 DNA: TGCAGTGTAAGAGGTCAAGCGGAGTACCAAGAGACCCAGTACTTC
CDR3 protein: CSVRGQAEYQETQYF

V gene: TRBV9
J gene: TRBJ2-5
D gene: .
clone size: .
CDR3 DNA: TGTGCCAGCAGCGTAGGGGCTAGCCAGACCCAGTACTTC
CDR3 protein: CASSVGASQTQYF

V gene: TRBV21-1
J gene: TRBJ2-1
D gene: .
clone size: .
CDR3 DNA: TGTGCCAGCAGCAAAGTTTCGGCGGGAGGTGGGAACAATGAGCAGTTCTTC
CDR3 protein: CASSKVSAGGGNNEQFF

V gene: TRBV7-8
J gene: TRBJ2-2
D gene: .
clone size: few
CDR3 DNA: TGTGCCAGCAGCTTAGGGTGGGCCGGGGAGCTGTTTTTT
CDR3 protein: CASSLGWAGELFF

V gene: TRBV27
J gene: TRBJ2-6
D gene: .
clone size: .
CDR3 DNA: TGTGCCAGCAGTTTCTCTGGGACCAACGTCCTGACTTTC
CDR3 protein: CASSFSGTNVLTF

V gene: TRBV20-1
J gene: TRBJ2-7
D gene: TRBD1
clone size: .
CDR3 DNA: TGCAGTGCTAGAGCGCCGAGCAGGACAGGGTCCCACGAGCAGTACTTC
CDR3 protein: CSARAPSRTGSHEQYF

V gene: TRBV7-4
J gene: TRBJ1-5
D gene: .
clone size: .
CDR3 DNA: TGTGCCAGCAGCTTAGTCGACGAACAGGCCAATCAGCCCCAGCATTTT
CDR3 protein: CASSLVDEQANQPQHF

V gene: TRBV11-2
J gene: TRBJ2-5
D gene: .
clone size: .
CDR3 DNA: TGTGCCAGCAGCTTAGAACTCGCGGCAGGAGACACCCAGTACTTC
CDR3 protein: CASSLELAAGDTQYF

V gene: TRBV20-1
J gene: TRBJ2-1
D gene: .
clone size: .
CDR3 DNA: TGCAGTGCCAGCCCAGGATCGCCCTACAATGAGCAGTTCTTC
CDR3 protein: CSASPGSPYNEQFF

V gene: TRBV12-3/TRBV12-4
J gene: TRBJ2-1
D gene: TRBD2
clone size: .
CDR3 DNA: TGTGCCAGCAGTTTTAGCGGGAGTCTTAGTGAGCAGTTCTTC
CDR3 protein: CASSFSGSLSEQFF

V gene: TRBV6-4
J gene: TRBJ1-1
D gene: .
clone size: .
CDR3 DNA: TGTGCCAGCAGTGACTGCCCCAGAGAGTTTGGCACTGAAGCTTTCTTT
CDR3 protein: CASSDCPREFGTEAFF

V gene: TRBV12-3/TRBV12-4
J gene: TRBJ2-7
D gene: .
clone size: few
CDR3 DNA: TGTGCCAGCAGTTTAAAGGGACTCTTTATCTACGAGCAGTACTTC
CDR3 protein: CASSLKGLFIYEQYF

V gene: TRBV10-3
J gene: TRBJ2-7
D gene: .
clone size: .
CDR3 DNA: TGTGCCATCAGTGGGACCTCAGTCGGGGGAAGCGAGCAGTACTTC
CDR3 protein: CAISGTSVGGSEQYF

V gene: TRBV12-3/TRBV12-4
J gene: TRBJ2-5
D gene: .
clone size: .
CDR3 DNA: TGTGCCAGCAGTCGACCCGACAGAGACCAAGAGACCCAGTACTTC
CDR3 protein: CASSRPDRDQETQYF

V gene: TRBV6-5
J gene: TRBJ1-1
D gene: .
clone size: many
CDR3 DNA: TGTGCCAGCAGTCCCCGACGGGAGAACACTGAAGCTTTCTTT
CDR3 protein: CASSPRRENTEAFF

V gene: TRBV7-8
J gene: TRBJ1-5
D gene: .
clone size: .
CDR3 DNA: TGTGCCAGCAGGGGCGAGGGACCCCAGCATTTT
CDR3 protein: CASRGEGPQHF

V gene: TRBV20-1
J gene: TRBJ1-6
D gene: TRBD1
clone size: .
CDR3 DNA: TGCAGTGCTAGAGTAGAGACAGGGGTTTATAATTCACCCCTCCACTTT
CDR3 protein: CSARVETGVYNSPLHF

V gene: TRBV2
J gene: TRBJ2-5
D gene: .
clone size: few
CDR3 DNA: TGTGCCAGCAGTGACCGGACTGAAAGATCCTGGGTAGAGTACTTC
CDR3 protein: CASSDRTERSWVEYF

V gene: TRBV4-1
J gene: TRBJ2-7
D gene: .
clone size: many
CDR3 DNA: TGCGCCAGCAGCCAGGGACCTTACTACGAGCAGTACTTC
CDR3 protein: CASSQGPYYEQYF

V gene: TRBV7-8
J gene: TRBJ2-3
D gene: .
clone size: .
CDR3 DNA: TGTGCCAGCAGCCTGGGACCATTAGATACGCAGTATTTT
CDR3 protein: CASSLGPLDTQYF

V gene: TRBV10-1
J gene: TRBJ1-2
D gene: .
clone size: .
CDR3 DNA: TGCGCCAGCAGTGTGCCGGGGGACACCTTC
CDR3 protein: CASSVPGDTF

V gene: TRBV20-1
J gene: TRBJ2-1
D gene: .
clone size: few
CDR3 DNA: TGCAGTGCTAGAAATTTCGAGGGCTGGGATGAGCGGTTCTTC
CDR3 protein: CSARNFEGWDERFF

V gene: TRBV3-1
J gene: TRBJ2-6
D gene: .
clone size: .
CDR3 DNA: TGTGCCAGCAGCCAAGGGCTGGCTTACCTTTCTGGGGCCAACGTCCTGACTTTC
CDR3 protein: CASSQGLAYLSGANVLTF

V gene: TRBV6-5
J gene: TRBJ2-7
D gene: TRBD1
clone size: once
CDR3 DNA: TGTGCCAGCAAATTACAGGGGGGCTCCTACGAGCAGTACTTC
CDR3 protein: CASKLQGGSYEQYF

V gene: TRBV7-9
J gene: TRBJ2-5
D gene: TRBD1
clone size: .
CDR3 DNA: TGTGCCAGCAGCTTAGGTACAGGGGGCAATGAAGAGACCCAGTACTTC
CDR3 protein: CASSLGTGGNEETQYF

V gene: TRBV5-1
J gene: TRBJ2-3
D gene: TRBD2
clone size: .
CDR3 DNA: TGCGCCAGCAGACTAGCGGTCAGCGCAGATACGCAGTATTTT
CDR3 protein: CASRLAVSADTQYF

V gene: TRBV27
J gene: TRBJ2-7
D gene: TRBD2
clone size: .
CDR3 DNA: TGTGCCAGCAGTCCGTCGGGGAGCGGGATGACATACGAGCAGTACTTC
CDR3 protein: CASSPSGSGMTYEQYF

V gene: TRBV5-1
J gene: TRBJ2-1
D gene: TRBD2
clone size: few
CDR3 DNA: TGCGCCAGCAGCTTGGGCCTCGGGACTACTCCTTACAATGAGCAGTTCTTC
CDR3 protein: CASSLGLGTTPYNEQFF

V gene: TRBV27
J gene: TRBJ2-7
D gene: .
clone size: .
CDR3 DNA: TGTGCCAGCAGTTTATTTAAACCCCCCTACGAGCAGTACTTC
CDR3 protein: CASSLFKPPYEQYF

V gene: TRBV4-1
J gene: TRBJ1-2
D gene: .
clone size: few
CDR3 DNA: TGCGCCAGCAGCCAAGAAGTGGGGGCAACCACCTTC
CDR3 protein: CASSQEVGATTF

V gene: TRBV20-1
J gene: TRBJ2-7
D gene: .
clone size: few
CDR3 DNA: TGCAGTGCTTACCTAGACACTTCCTACGAGCAGTACTTC
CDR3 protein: CSAYLDTSYEQYF

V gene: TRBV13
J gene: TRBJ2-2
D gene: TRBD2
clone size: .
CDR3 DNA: TGTGCCAGCAGCTTCGGGACTAGTGGGGTAACCGGGGAGCTGTTTTTT
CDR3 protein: CASSFGTSGVTGELFF

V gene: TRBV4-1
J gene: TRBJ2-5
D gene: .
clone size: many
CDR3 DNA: TGCGCCAGCAGTTCAGGGGGGCTTGAGGGGGAGACCCAGTACTTC
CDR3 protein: CASSSGGLEGETQYF

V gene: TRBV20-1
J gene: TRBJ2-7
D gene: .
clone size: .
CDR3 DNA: TGCAGTGCTAGAAAGGGTTTGGGGGAGCAGTACTTC
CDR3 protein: CSARKGLGEQYF